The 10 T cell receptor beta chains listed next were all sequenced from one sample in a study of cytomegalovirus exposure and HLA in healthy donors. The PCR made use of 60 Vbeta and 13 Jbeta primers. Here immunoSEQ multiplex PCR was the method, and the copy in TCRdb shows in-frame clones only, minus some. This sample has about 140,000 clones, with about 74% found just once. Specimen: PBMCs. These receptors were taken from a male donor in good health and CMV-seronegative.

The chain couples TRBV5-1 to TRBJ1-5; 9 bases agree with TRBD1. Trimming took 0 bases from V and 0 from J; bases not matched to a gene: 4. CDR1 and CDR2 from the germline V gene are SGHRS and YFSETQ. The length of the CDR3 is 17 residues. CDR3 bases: TGCGCCAGCAGCTTGGTGGGACAGGGTGATAGCAATCAGCCCCAGCATTTT. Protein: CASSLVGQGDSNQPQHF.

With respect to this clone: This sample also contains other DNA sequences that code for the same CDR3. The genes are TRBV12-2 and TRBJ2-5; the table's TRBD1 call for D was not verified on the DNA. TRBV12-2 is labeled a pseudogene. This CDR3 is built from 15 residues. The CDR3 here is CASRSRQGAGETQYF. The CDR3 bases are TGTGCAAGTCGCTCTCGACAGGGGGCGGGGGAGACCCAGTACTTC.

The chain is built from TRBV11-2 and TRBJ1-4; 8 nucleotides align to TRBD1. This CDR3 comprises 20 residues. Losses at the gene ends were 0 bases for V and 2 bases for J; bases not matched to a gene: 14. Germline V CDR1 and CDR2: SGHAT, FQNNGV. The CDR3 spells CASSLEPPGGVLSTNEKLFF. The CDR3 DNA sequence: TGTGCCAGCAGCTTAGAACCGCCAGGGGGCGTATTAAGTACTAATGAAAAACTGTTTTTT.

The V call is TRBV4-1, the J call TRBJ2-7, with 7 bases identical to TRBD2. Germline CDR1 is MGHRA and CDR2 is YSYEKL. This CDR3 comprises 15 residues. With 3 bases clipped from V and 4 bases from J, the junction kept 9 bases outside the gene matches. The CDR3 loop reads CASSQGFQGGYEQYF. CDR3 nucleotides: TGCGCCAGCAGCCAGGGTTTCCAGGGAGGGTACGAGCAGTACTTC.

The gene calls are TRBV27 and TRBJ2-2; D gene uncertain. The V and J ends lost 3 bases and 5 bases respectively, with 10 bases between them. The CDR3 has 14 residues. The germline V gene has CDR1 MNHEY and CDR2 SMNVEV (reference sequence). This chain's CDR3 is CASSFSLATGELFF. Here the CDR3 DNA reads TGTGCCAGCAGTTTTAGCCTGGCGACCGGGGAGCTGTTTTTT.

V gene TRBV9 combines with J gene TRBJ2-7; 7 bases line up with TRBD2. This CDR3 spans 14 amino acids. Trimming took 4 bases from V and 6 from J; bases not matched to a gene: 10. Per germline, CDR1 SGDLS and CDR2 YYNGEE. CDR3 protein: CASSPPSGGGEQYF. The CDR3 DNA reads TGTGCCAGCAGCCCACCTTCGGGGGGAGGCGAGCAGTACTTC. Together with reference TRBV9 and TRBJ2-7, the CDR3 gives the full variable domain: DSGVTQTPKHLITATGQRVTLRCSPRSGDLSVYWYQQSLDQGLQFLIQYYNGEERAKGNILERFSAQQFPDLHSELNLSSLELGDSALYFCASSPPSGGGEQYFGPGTRLTVT.

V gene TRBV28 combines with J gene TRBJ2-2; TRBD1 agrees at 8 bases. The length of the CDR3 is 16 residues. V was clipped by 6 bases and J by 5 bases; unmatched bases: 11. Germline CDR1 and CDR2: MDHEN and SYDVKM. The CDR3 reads CASRAYGTGLTGELFF. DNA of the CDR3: TGTGCCAGCAGAGCCTATGGGACAGGATTAACCGGGGAGCTGTTTTTT.

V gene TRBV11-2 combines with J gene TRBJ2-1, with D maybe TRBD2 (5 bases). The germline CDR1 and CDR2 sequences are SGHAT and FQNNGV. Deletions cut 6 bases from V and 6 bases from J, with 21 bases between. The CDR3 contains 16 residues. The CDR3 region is CASRPAGRATFNEQFF. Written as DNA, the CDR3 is TGTGCCAGCAGACCAGCCGGGCGGGCGACTTTCAATGAGCAGTTCTTC.

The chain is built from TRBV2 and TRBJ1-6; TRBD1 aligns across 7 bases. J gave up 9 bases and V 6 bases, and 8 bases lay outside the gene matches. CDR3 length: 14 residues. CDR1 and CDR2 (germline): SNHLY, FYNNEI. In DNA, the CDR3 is TGTGCCAGCAGGGGACAGCCAGAACTTTCACCCCTCCACTTT. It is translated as CASRGQPELSPLHF. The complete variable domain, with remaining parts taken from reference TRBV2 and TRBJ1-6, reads EPEVTQTPSHQVTQMGQEVILRCVPISNHLYFYWYRQILGQKVEFLVSFYNNEISEKSEIFDDQFSVERPDGSNFTLKIRSTKLEDSAMYFCASRGQPELSPLHFGNGTRLTVT.

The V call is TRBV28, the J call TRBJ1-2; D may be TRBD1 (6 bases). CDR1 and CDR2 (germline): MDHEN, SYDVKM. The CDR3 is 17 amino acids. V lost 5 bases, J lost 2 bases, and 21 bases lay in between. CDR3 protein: CASSPSGSYGQNYGYTF. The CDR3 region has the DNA TGTGCCAGCAGTCCCTCAGGCTCTTACGGACAGAACTATGGCTACACCTTC.